The rows below give T cell receptor beta chains drawn from one sample of a study of blood T cell repertoires in COVID-19. Assay used: immunoSEQ multiplex PCR; TCRdb lists only in-frame clones, some missing. The table has approximately 150,000 clones, 75% to 90% seen once; the top ten hold roughly 1.5%. Sequenced sample: peripheral blood. Source of these receptors: a woman aged 50 to 65 with acute or convalescent COVID-19. CDR3s include the opening cysteine and the closing phenylalanine or tryptophan. D genes are given only for firm matches. Expanded clones are given a class, and other clones once, few, many or no size at all.

>TRBD2|.|TRBV27|TRBJ2-5
TGTGCCAGCAGTTTATCGGGGACTAGCGGGGGAGGGGAGACCCAGTACTTC
CASSLSGTSGGGETQYF
>.|few|TRBV21-1|TRBJ1-6
TGTGCCAGCAGCAAAGACCTCCCGACAGGGCCAAATTCACCCCTCCACTTT
CASSKDLPTGPNSPLHF
>.|.|TRBV5-8|TRBJ1-6
TGTGCCAGCAGATATACCGGGTATAATTCACCCCTCCACTTT
CASRYTGYNSPLHF
>.|.|TRBV7-6|TRBJ1-6
TGTGCCAGCACCCCAGAAACAGGGTATTCACCCCTCCACTTT
CASTPETGYSPLHF
>.|.|TRBV24-1|TRBJ1-2
TGTGCCACCAGTGGTGGCAGCTATGGCTACACCTTC
CATSGGSYGYTF
>.|.|TRBV3-1/TRBV3-2|TRBJ1-2
TGTGCCAGCAGCCTACGGGTAGGGGTTGGCTACACCTTC
CASSLRVGVGYTF
>TRBD2|.|TRBV5-4|TRBJ2-5
TGTGCCAGCAGCTTGGGGACTAGCGTTCAAGAGACCCAGTACTTC
CASSLGTSVQETQYF
>TRBD2|few|TRBV3-1/TRBV3-2|TRBJ2-3
TGTGCCAGCAGCCAAGATTCGGGCGGGGGGGCTAACACAGATACGCAGTATTTT
CASSQDSGGGANTDTQYF
>.|.|TRBV7-8|TRBJ1-1
TGTGCCAGCAGCTCGGGTCTTTTCGCCGGGGGCACTGAAGCTTTCTTT
CASSSGLFAGGTEAFF
>.|once|TRBV5-6|TRBJ2-7
TGTGCCAGCAGCTTGGAGACAGTCTACGAGCAGTACTTC
CASSLETVYEQYF
>.|.|TRBV12-2|TRBJ1-2
TGTGCAAGTCGCTTAGACTTGTCAGGACAGGGAGGTGACTATGGCTACACCTTC
CASRLDLSGQGGDYGYTF
>TRBD1|.|TRBV9|TRBJ2-7
TGTGCCAGCAGCGTAGGGGGACAGGGGACCTACGAGCAGTACTTC
CASSVGGQGTYEQYF
>.|.|TRBV9|TRBJ2-7
TGTGCCAGCAGCGTAGGGGGAGTGGGGAGCTCCTACGAGCAGTACTTC
CASSVGGVGSSYEQYF
>TRBD1|.|TRBV3-1/TRBV3-2|TRBJ2-2
TGTGCCAGCAGCCAAGAAGGGGGCCCCGGGGAGCTGTTTTTT
CASSQEGGPGELFF
>.|few|TRBV5-1|TRBJ1-6
TGCGCCAGCAGCTTGGGGCAGGGTGGATCACCCCTCCACTTT
CASSLGQGGSPLHF
>TRBD2|.|TRBV5-1|TRBJ2-1
TGCGCCAGCAGCCCCCGAGGGGCGGGGGGTGGTTACAATGAGCAGTTCTTC
CASSPRGAGGGYNEQFF
>.|.|TRBV30|TRBJ2-2
TGTGCCTGGAGTGTATCGGGGAACACCGGGGAGCTGTTTTTT
CAWSVSGNTGELFF
>.|.|TRBV6-5|TRBJ1-4
TGTGCCAGCGCGGTTATCGTCGGGGAAAAACTGTTTTTT
CASAVIVGEKLFF
>TRBD1|.|TRBV2|TRBJ1-1
TGTGCCAGCTTAGGGACAGGGGCCACTGAAGCTTTCTTT
CASLGTGATEAFF
>.|.|TRBV19|TRBJ1-1
TGTGCCAGTAGTATGCGGTTGAACACTGAAGCTTTCTTT
CASSMRLNTEAFF
>.|.|TRBV7-9|TRBJ1-5
TGTGCCAGCAGCCACGGCTCAGGGAACCAGCCCCAGCATTTT
CASSHGSGNQPQHF
>.|.|TRBV6-1|TRBJ1-2
TGTGCCAGCAGTGAGGGACTAATTAACTATGGCTACACCTTC
CASSEGLINYGYTF
>.|.|TRBV28|TRBJ1-2
TGTGCCAGCAGTCTATCGGGGGGTTACAGCTACACCTTC
CASSLSGGYSYTF
>.|.|TRBV14|TRBJ2-7
TGTGCCAGCAGTCACCTGGGACACCCGAAAACGCGCTACGAGCAGTACTTC
CASSHLGHPKTRYEQYF
>.|.|TRBV29-1|TRBJ1-1
TGCAGCGTTGAATTGGGGCGCGTCACTGAAGCTTTCTTT
CSVELGRVTEAFF
>.|.|TRBV19|TRBJ1-6
TGTGCCAGTAGTGCCCTGCCCGGCGGCGCTTCACATAATTCACCCCTCCACTTT
CASSALPGGASHNSPLHF
>TRBD2|.|TRBV7-3|TRBJ2-1
TGTGCCAGCAGCCCCGCTAGCGGGAGGAACAATGAGCAGTTCTTC
CASSPASGRNNEQFF
>.|.|TRBV9|TRBJ2-2
TGTGCCAGCAGCGTAGCCGGGTCGAACACCGGGGAGCTGTTTTTT
CASSVAGSNTGELFF
>TRBD1|.|TRBV7-9|TRBJ1-2
TGTGCCAGCAGCCCAGGACAGGGTGGCTATGGCTACACCTTC
CASSPGQGGYGYTF
>.|.|TRBV27|TRBJ1-6
TGTGCCAGCAGCTTTGGGCCAAATTCACCCCTCCACTTT
CASSFGPNSPLHF
>TRBD2|once|TRBV11-3|TRBJ2-1
TGTGCCAGCAGCTTCCAGTCGGGACTAGCGGGGCGGGACTACAATGAGCAGTTCTTC
CASSFQSGLAGRDYNEQFF
>.|.|TRBV10-3|TRBJ1-2
TGTGCCATCAGTGAGTCGAGGTCGGGGATCTATGGCTACACCTTC
CAISESRSGIYGYTF
>.|.|TRBV7-2|TRBJ1-4
TGTGCCAGCAGCTTGGCAGGGTCCGATAATGAAAAACTGTTTTTT
CASSLAGSDNEKLFF
>TRBD1|.|TRBV11-2|TRBJ1-1
TGTGCCAGCAGCCCATACAGGGGGCGCGGAAACACTGAAGCTTTCTTT
CASSPYRGRGNTEAFF
>.|.|TRBV28|TRBJ2-7
TGTGCCAGCAGCCAGACGCCGGGTAGTTACGAGCAGTACTTC
CASSQTPGSYEQYF
>TRBD1|.|TRBV28|TRBJ2-3
TGTGCCAGCAGCCGGGACAGGGGCACAGATACGCAGTATTTT
CASSRDRGTDTQYF
>.|.|TRBV5-8|TRBJ2-1
TGTGCCAGCAGCGTAGAAGGGGGTTTTTACAATGAGCAGTTCTTC
CASSVEGGFYNEQFF
>.|.|TRBV9|TRBJ2-1
TGTGCCAGCAGGGACTATCGGAGCAATGAGCAGTTCTTC
CASRDYRSNEQFF
>.|.|TRBV6-5|TRBJ2-1
TGTGCCAGCAAGGAGAGCGGCCCCACCTGGTATGAGCAGTTCTTC
CASKESGPTWYEQFF
>.|.|TRBV5-1|TRBJ2-7
TGCGCCAGCAGCTTGAGGACCCCGGGAACTCAGATATACGAGCAGTACTTC
CASSLRTPGTQIYEQYF
>TRBD1|.|TRBV28|TRBJ1-5
TGTGCCAGCAGTACAGGGGGTTCGACTCAGCCCCAGCATTTT
CASSTGGSTQPQHF
>.|.|TRBV7-8|TRBJ2-1
TGTGCCAGCAGCTCGACAGCCAGCCAGGGGCACAATGAGCAGTTCTTC
CASSSTASQGHNEQFF
>.|.|TRBV7-3|TRBJ2-5
TGTGCCAGCAGCGCAGTTGGGGGGGCCGATAAGACCCAGTACTTC
CASSAVGGADKTQYF
>TRBD1|.|TRBV6-5|TRBJ2-2
TGTGCCAGCAGTAACCAGGGGGCCGGGGAGCTGTTTTTT
CASSNQGAGELFF